Shown below are 27 T cell receptor beta chains from a single sample sequenced in a study of blood T cells in healthy people across ages. A sample-barcoded 5' primer and a J-beta primer mix were used in a second PCR of about 6 to 12 cycles. TCRdb independently ran MiXCR on the 5' RACE reads; one entry per CDR3 protein. This sample has roughly 700,000 distinct CDR3 sequences, with 45% to 50% found just once. The sequenced sample consisted of blood. The receptors shown here come from an older woman in good health.

This clonotype occurred a few times. This rearrangement joins TRBV9 to TRBJ1-2; 7 bases are a match to TRBD1. The CDR3 loop spans 13 amino acids. Trimming at V came to 6 bases and at J to 2 bases, leaving 4 bases not matched to a gene. Germline V gene data show CDR1 as SGDLS and CDR2 as YYNGEE. CDR3 nucleotide sequence: TGTGCCAGCAACCGGGACAGCAACTATGGCTACACCTTC. Protein sequence: CASNRDSNYGYTF.

The chain has TRBV2 and TRBJ2-1, with TRBD2 matching over 9 bases. Trimming at V came to 6 bases and at J to 6 bases, leaving 9 bases not matched to a gene. Germline loops: CDR1 SNHLY, CDR2 FYNNEI. The length of the CDR3 is 15 residues. The CDR3 sequence: CASRSQREVGNEQFF. The CDR3 bases are TGTGCCAGCAGATCTCAGCGGGAGGTAGGCAATGAGCAGTTCTTC.

This clonotype was picked up a small number of times. The rearrangement joins TRBV5-1 to TRBJ1-2; 8 bases line up with TRBD1. The CDR3 has 13 amino acids. Germline CDR1 is SGHRS and CDR2 is YFSETQ. Unmatched junction bases numbered 8, after V lost 4 bases and J lost 9 bases. The DNA of the CDR3 is TGCGCCAGCAGCGAGGGAGACAGGGGAAGCTACACCTTC. Amino acid sequence: CASSEGDRGSYTF.

The genes are TRBV2 and TRBJ2-3; D gene ambiguous. The CDR3 has 13 amino acids. V was shortened by 7 bases and J by 2 bases, with 10 bases between the two germline ends. Germline CDR1 and CDR2: SNHLY and FYNNEI. CDR3 DNA sequence: TGTGCCAGCACTTCGGACCACACAGATACGCAGTATTTT. It specifies CASTSDHTDTQYF.

The DNA for the CDR3 is TGTGCCACCAGCAGAGATGCGGGGGCGGCCTCCTACGAGCAGTACTTC. Protein sequence: CATSRDAGAASYEQYF. This chain connects TRBV15 to TRBJ2-1; the D gene is possibly TRBD2 (7 bases). The DNA end is more similar to TRBJ2-7, so the J call may be wrong. The CDR3 is made up of 16 amino acids. CDR1 is LNHNV, CDR2 YYDKDF, per germline (reference sequence).

The chain links TRBV7-2 to TRBJ2-5; unclear D gene. In germline, CDR1 is SGHTA, CDR2 FQGNSA. V gave up 2 bases and J gave up 11 bases, with 12 bases separating them. CDR3 length equals 12 residues. DNA for the CDR3: TGTGCCAGCAGCTTAATGTACAATGAGCAGTACTTC. Translated, it gives CASSLMYNEQYF.

V and J are TRBV20-1 and TRBJ1-1, with D perhaps matching TRBD1 (5 bases). The CDR3 sequence is 13 residues long. Germline assignment: CDR1 DFQATT and CDR2 SNEGSKA (reference sequence). V lost 5 bases and J 0 bases, leaving 10 bases between the germline ends. The CDR3 is CSAVEDMNTEAFF. The CDR3 DNA follows: TGCAGTGCTGTGGAGGACATGAACACTGAAGCTTTCTTT.

The chain couples TRBV9 to TRBJ2-1; 10 nucleotides match TRBD2. Germline values: CDR1 SGDLS, CDR2 YYNGEE. The V gene end was trimmed by 4 bases and the J gene end by 10 bases; junction bases not matched to a gene: 11. The CDR3 sequence is 15 residues long. The CDR3 loop reads CASSPAADSGREQFF. CDR3 DNA sequence: TGTGCCAGCAGCCCCGCAGCTGATAGCGGGAGGGAGCAGTTCTTC. Drawing the rest from reference TRBV9 and TRBJ2-1, the complete variable domain is DSGVTQTPKHLITATGQRVTLRCSPRSGDLSVYWYQQSLDQGLQFLIQYYNGEERAKGNILERFSAQQFPDLHSELNLSSLELGDSALYFCASSPAADSGREQFFGPGTRLTVL.

This clonotype has only a few counts. This chain joins TRBV20-1 and TRBJ2-1; D could derive from TRBD1 or TRBD2 (5 bases each). The V and J ends lost 0 bases and 4 bases respectively, with 7 bases between them. The length of the CDR3 is 13 residues. Germline values: CDR1 DFQATT, CDR2 SNEGSKA (reference sequence). CDR3 coding DNA: TGCAGTGCTAGAGACGGGGCTTACAATGAGCAGTTCTTC. It is translated as CSARDGAYNEQFF.

This clonotype was picked up a small number of times. The chain is built from TRBV2 and TRBJ2-1, with D tentatively TRBD2 (6 bases). V lost 8 bases, J lost 2 bases, and 13 bases lay in between. Germline CDR1 SNHLY, CDR2 FYNNEI. The CDR3 covers 14 residues. For the CDR3, the DNA is TGTGCCAGCCGGCCGTCGGGGGCCTACAATGAGCAGTTCTTC. This translates into CASRPSGAYNEQFF.

The chain recombines TRBV4-3 with TRBJ2-5; 7 bases are shared with TRBD1. The last part of the DNA fits TRBJ2-7 better; the J call may be wrong. The CDR3 loop spans 15 amino acids. The V gene's germline CDR1 is LGHNA and CDR2 YSLEER. The CDR3 DNA reads TGCGCCAGCAGCCAAAGTCGACAGGGCGGCTACGAGCAGTACTTC. Translation gives CASSQSRQGGYEQYF.

The V call is TRBV7-9, the J call TRBJ1-2; 7 bases match TRBD1. This CDR3 has 12 residues. Germline V gene sequence: CDR1 SEHNR, CDR2 FQNEAQ (reference sequence). V was pared by 3 bases and J by 6 bases, with 1 base of the junction left unmatched. Here the CDR3 DNA reads TGTGCCAGCAGCTTCGGGACAGATGGCTACACCTTC. This translates into CASSFGTDGYTF.

This sequence joins TRBV7-6 and TRBJ2-1; 7 bases align to TRBD2. Looked up from germline, CDR1 is SGHVS and CDR2 is FNYEAQ. The CDR3 is 14 residues long. The junction had 3 bases not matched to a gene; V was cut back by 5 bases and J by 2 bases. CDR3 sequence reads: CASSQAGPYNEQFF. CDR3 sequence (DNA): TGTGCCAGCAGCCAAGCGGGACCCTACAATGAGCAGTTCTTC.

The rearrangement uses TRBV6-5 and TRBJ2-3; D possibly matches TRBD1 or TRBD2 (5 bases each). Per germline, CDR1 MNHEY and CDR2 SVGAGI. V shed 5 bases and J shed 1 base, with 13 bases lying between them. This CDR3 has 15 residues. CDR3 sequence reads: CASSTSGTGTDTQYF. In DNA form, the CDR3 reads TGTGCCAGCAGTACGTCAGGGACCGGCACAGATACGCAGTATTTT.

The chain links TRBV6-5 to TRBJ2-1, with a tentative D call TRBD2 (5 bases). The V and J ends lost 5 bases and 10 bases respectively, with 15 bases between them. The CDR3 covers 13 residues. Germline V gene lookup returns CDR1 MNHEY and CDR2 SVGAGI. The CDR3, as DNA: TGTGCCAGCAGTCGGACCTGGGGAGAGGAGCAGTTCTTC. Its translation is CASSRTWGEEQFF.

This clonotype came up a few times. The V gene is TRBV10-3, the J gene TRBJ2-1, with TRBD1 as a possible D gene (5 bases). V lost 8 bases to trimming and J lost 1 base, with 9 bases between them. Germline V gene lookup returns CDR1 ENHRY and CDR2 SYGVKD. The CDR3 runs 13 residues. This CDR3 is CAILDSSYNEQFF. In DNA, the CDR3 is TGTGCCATCCTTGACAGTTCCTACAATGAGCAGTTCTTC.

This clonotype showed up many times. The chain is built from TRBV21-1 and TRBJ2-7; TRBD1 reflects the table's D call only, with no check against the DNA. TRBV21-1 is classified as a pseudogene. The CDR3 is 16 amino acids. The CDR3 DNA sequence: TGTGCCAGCAGGGCTATAACCGGGACAGGGGGCGACGAGCAGTACTTC. Amino acids: CASRAITGTGGDEQYF.

This clonotype was observed many times. The chain employs TRBV3-1 and TRBJ2-4; perhaps D is TRBD1 or TRBD2 (5 bases each). V gave up 0 bases and J gave up 1 base, with 13 bases separating them. The CDR3 loop spans 17 amino acids. Germline V gene data show CDR1 as LGHDT and CDR2 as YNNKEL (reference sequence). CDR3 protein: CASSQDLRGEAKNIQYF. CDR3 nucleotide sequence: TGTGCCAGCAGCCAAGATCTGAGGGGCGAGGCCAAAAACATTCAGTACTTC.

The rearrangement joins TRBV2 to TRBJ2-5; TRBD2 is a possible D gene (6 bases). The CDR3 consists of 15 residues. CDR1 and CDR2 from the germline V gene are SNHLY and FYNNEI. Trimming shortened V by 4 bases and J by 1 base, and 13 bases separated the two germline ends. The CDR3 loop is CASSADPEGQETQYF. The CDR3 nucleotides are TGTGCCAGCAGTGCTGATCCGGAGGGCCAAGAGACCCAGTACTTC.

The rearrangement links TRBV2 to TRBJ2-7, with D tentatively TRBD2 (6 bases). Germline loops: CDR1 SNHLY, CDR2 FYNNEI. This CDR3 contains 11 residues. CDR3 sequence: CIMGGSYEQYF. The CDR3 DNA is TGTATCATGGGGGGATCCTACGAGCAGTACTTC.

The rearrangement joins TRBV20-1 to TRBJ2-1; 11 bases are shared with TRBD2. This CDR3 has 13 amino acids. Germline V lookup: CDR1 DFQATT, CDR2 SNEGSKA (reference sequence). CDR3 region: CSPSGRSSDEQFF. Here the CDR3 DNA reads TGCAGCCCTAGCGGGAGGAGTAGCGATGAGCAGTTCTTC.

This rearrangement joins TRBV18 to TRBJ2-1, with 8 bases fitting TRBD2. Looked up from germline, CDR1 is KGHSH and CDR2 is LQKENI. The CDR3 covers 19 residues. V dropped 1 base and J dropped 6; count of bases not matched to a gene: 17. This CDR3 is CASSPRGRAGTRGSNEQFF. Written as DNA, the CDR3 is TGTGCCAGCTCACCACGTGGGAGGGCCGGGACTAGAGGGTCCAATGAGCAGTTCTTC.

This clonotype was seen at least ten times. V and J are TRBV7-2 and TRBJ2-7; no reliable D call. V was pared by 5 bases and J by 4 bases, with 12 bases between. Germline assignment: CDR1 SGHTA and CDR2 FQGNSA. This CDR3 comprises 13 residues. CDR3 residues: CASSLQVVYEQYF. The CDR3 nucleotides read TGTGCCAGCAGCCTCCAGGTTGTGTACGAGCAGTACTTC. Full variable domain (missing parts from reference TRBV7-2 and TRBJ2-7): GAGVSQSPSNKVTEKGKDVELRCDPISGHTALYWYRQSLGQGLEFLIYFQGNSAPDKSGLPSDRFSAERTGGSVSTLTIQRTQQEDSAVYLCASSLQVVYEQYFGPGTRLTVT.

This chain links TRBV20-1 with TRBJ1-5; TRBD1 agrees at 10 bases. Trimming at V came to 6 bases and at J to 4 bases, leaving 3 bases not matched to a gene. CDR3 length: 13 amino acids. The germline V gene encodes CDR1 DFQATT and CDR2 SNEGSKA (reference sequence). DNA of the CDR3: TGCAGTGCCCGGACAGGGGGTAATCAGCCCCAGCATTTT. Its translation: CSARTGGNQPQHF.

Of note for this clonotype: A read error may account for a junction end that differs from germline. The chain is built from TRBV10-3 and TRBJ2-2, with D possibly TRBD2 on 6 matching bases. The CDR3 spans 14 residues. Germline V CDR1 and CDR2: ENHRY, SYGVKD. The CDR3 DNA is TGTGCCATCAGTAACCCGACACCGACCGGGGGGCTGTTTTTT. The encoded protein is CAISNPTPTGGLFF.

The chain joins TRBV20-1 to TRBJ2-3, with D possibly matching TRBD1 (6 bases). This CDR3 region has 16 residues. The V gene's germline CDR1 is DFQATT and CDR2 SNEGSKA (reference sequence). The ends were cut back, 3 bases at V and 6 bases at J, with 22 bases in the middle. The CDR3 nucleotides read TGCAGTGCTAGCATGTCACGGGACATCTGGTCGGATACGCAGTATTTT. Protein sequence: CSASMSRDIWSDTQYF.

J is TRBJ2-3 and V is TRBV20-1; 8 bases are a match to TRBD1. CDR1 and CDR2 from the germline V gene are DFQATT and SNEGSKA (reference sequence). This CDR3 comprises 14 residues. The V and J ends lost 5 bases and 1 base, in that order; junction bases with no gene match: 5. The CDR3 spells CSAPPGQGTDTQYF. In DNA, the CDR3 is TGCAGTGCTCCACCGGGACAGGGCACAGATACGCAGTATTTT.